This T cell receptor beta chain was captured by sequencing in a study of cytomegalovirus exposure and HLA in healthy donors. The CDR3 loop spans 14 amino acids. V was pared by 2 bases and J by 6 bases, with 14 bases between. The germline CDR1 and CDR2 sequences are SGDLS and YYNGEE. The PCR contained 60 Vbeta and 13 Jbeta primers. Data came from immunoSEQ multiplex PCR; TCRdb stores just in-frame clones and leaves some out. The sample lists tens of thousands of clones; under 80% were seen once. This sequence originates from a male donor in good health and CMV-seronegative. The chain recombines TRBV9 with TRBJ1-2; weak D call: TRBD1 (5 bases). Sequenced: PBMCs. Here the CDR3 reads CASSVVREGNGYTF. For the CDR3, the DNA is TGTGCCAGCAGCGTCGTCAGGGAGGGGAATGGCTACACCTTC.